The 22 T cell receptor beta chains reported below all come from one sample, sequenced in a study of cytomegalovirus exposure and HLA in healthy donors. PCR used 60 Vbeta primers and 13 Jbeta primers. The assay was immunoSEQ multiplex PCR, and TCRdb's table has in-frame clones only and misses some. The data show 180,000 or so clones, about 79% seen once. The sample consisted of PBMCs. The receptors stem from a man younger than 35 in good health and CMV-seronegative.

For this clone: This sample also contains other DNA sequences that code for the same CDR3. In nucleotides, the CDR3 is TGTGCCAGCAGCGTAACTAGCGGGTACAATGAGCAGTTCTTC. It translates to CASSVTSGYNEQFF. This chain links TRBV9 with TRBJ2-1, with 9 bases matching TRBD2. Unmatched junction bases numbered 0, after V lost 1 base and J lost 4 bases. CDR1 is SGDLS, CDR2 YYNGEE, per germline. The CDR3 covers 14 residues.

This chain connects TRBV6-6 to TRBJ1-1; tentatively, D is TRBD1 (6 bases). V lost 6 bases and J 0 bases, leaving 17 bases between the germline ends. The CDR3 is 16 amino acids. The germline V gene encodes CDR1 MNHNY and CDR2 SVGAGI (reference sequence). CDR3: CASRPVGQLMNTEAFF. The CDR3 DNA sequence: TGTGCCAGCAGACCCGTAGGACAGCTAATGAACACTGAAGCTTTCTTT.

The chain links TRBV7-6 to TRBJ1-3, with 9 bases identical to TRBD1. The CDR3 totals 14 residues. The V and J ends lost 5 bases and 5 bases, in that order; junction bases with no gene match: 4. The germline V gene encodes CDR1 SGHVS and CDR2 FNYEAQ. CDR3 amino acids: CASSLGQGRNTIYF. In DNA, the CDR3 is TGTGCCAGCAGCCTCGGACAGGGGCGAAACACCATATATTTT.

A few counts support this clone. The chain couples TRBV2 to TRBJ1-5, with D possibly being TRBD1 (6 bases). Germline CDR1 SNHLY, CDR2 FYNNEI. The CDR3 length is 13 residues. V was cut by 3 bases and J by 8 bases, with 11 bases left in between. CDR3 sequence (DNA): TGTGCCAGCAGTGACCAAGGGGGAAAGCCCCAGCATTTT. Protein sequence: CASSDQGGKPQHF. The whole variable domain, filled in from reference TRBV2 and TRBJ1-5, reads EPEVTQTPSHQVTQMGQEVILRCVPISNHLYFYWYRQILGQKVEFLVSFYNNEISEKSEIFDDQFSVERPDGSNFTLKIRSTKLEDSAMYFCASSDQGGKPQHFGDGTRLSIL.

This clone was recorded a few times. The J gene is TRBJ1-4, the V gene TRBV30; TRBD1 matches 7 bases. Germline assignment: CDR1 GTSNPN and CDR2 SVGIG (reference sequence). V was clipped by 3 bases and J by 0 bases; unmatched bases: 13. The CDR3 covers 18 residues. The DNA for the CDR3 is TGTGCCTGGAGCGCCCTTGGACAGGCGACTGCAACTAATGAAAAACTGTTTTTT. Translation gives CAWSALGQATATNEKLFF.

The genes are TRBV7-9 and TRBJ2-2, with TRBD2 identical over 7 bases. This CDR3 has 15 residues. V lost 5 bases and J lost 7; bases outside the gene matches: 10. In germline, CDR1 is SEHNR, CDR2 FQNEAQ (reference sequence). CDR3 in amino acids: CASSPDWRERGELFF. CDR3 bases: TGTGCCAGCAGCCCAGATTGGCGGGAGCGCGGGGAGCTGTTTTTT.

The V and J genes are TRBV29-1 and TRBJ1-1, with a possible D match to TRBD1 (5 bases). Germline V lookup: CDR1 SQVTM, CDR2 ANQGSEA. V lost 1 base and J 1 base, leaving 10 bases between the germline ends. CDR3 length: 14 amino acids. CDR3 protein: CSVEGRVQNTEAFF. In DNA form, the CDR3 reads TGCAGCGTTGAAGGCAGGGTGCAGAACACTGAAGCTTTCTTT.

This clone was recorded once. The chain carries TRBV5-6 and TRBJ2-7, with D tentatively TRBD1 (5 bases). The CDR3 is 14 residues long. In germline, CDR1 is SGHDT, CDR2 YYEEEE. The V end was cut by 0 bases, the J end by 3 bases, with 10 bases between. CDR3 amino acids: CASSLGQGYYEQYF. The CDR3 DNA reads TGTGCCAGCAGCTTGGGGCAGGGCTACTACGAGCAGTACTTC.

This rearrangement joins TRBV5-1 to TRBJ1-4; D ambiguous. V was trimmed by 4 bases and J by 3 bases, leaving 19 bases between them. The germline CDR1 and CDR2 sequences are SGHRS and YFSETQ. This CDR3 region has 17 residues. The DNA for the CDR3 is TGCGCCAGCAGCCGTAACACCGGGAGGTCAGCTAATGAAAAACTGTTTTTT. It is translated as CASSRNTGRSANEKLFF.

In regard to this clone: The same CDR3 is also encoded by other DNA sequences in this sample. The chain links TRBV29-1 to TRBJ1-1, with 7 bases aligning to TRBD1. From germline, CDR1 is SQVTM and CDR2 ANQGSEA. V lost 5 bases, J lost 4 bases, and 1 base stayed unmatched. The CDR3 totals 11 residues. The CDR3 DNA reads TGCAGCGTTTCAGGGGGCACTGAAGCTTTCTTT. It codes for CSVSGGTEAFF.

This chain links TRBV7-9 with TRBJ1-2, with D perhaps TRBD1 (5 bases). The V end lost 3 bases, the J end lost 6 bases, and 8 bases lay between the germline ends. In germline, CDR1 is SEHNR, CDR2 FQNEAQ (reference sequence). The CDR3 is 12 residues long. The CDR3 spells CASSFGGDGYTF. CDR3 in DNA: TGTGCCAGCAGCTTTGGAGGGGATGGCTACACCTTC.

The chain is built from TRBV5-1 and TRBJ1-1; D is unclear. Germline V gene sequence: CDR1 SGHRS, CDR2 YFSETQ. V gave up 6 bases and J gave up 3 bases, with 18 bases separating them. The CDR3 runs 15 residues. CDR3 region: CASTLGGSGHTEAFF. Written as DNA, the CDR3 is TGCGCCAGCACCCTCGGTGGGAGCGGACACACTGAAGCTTTCTTT.

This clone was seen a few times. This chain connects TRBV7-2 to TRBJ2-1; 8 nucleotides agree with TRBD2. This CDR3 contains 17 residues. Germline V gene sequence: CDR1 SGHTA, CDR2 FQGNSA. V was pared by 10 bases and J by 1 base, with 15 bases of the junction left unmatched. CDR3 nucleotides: TGTGCCACCCAAGATCGGGGGGGGCGTCGATCCTACAATGAGCAGTTCTTC. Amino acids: CATQDRGGRRSYNEQFF.

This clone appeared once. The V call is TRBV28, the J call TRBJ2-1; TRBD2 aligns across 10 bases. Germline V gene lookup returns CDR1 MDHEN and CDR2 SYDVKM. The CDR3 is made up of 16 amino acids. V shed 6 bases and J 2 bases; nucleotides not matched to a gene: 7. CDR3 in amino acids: CASRASGRGTYNEQFF. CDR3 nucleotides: TGTGCCAGCAGGGCTAGCGGGAGAGGGACCTACAATGAGCAGTTCTTC.

The chain's CDR3 is CASSLAAGTLYF. Here the CDR3 DNA reads TGTGCCAGCAGCTTGGCGGCGGGCACCTTGTACTTC. The V and J genes are TRBV5-4 and TRBJ2-5; D may be TRBD2 (5 bases). The ends were cut back, 0 bases at V and 13 bases at J, with 13 bases in the middle. The CDR3 extends over 12 amino acids. The germline CDR1 and CDR2 sequences are SGHNT and YYREEE (reference sequence). Together with reference TRBV5-4 and TRBJ2-5, the CDR3 gives the full variable domain: ETGVTQSPTHLIKTRGQQVTLRCSSQSGHNTVSWYQQALGQGPQFIFQYYREEENGRGNFPPRFSGLQFPNYSSELNVNALELDDSALYLCASSLAAGTLYFGPGTRLLVL.

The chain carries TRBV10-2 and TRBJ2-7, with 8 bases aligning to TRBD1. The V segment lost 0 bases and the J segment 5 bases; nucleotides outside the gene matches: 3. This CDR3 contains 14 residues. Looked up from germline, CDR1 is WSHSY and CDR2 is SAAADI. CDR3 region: CASSESAGGNEQYF. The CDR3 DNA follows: TGCGCCAGCAGTGAGTCCGCAGGGGGCAACGAGCAGTACTTC.

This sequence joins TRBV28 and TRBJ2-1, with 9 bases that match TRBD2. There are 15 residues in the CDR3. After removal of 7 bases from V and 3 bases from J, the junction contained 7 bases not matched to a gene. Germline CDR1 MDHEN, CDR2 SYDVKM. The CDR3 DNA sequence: TGTGCCAGCACCCTGGGAGCGGGGGGCTACAATGAGCAGTTCTTC. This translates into CASTLGAGGYNEQFF.

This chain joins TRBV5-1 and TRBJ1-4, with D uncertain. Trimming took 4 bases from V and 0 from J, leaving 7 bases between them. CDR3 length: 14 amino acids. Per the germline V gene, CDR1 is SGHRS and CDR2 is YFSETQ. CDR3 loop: CASSPLATNEKLFF. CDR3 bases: TGCGCCAGCAGCCCCCTTGCAACTAATGAAAAACTGTTTTTT.

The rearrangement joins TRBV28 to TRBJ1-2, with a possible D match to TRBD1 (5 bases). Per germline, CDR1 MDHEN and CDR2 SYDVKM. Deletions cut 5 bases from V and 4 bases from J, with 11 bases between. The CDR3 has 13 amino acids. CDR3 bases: TGTGCCAGCAGTCTGACAGCCCTCTATGGCTACACCTTC. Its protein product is CASSLTALYGYTF.

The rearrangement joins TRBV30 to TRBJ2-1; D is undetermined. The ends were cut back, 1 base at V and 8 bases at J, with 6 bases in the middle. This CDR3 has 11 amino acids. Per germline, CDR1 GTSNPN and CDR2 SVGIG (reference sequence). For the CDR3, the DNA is TGTGCCTGGAGTGACTTATATGAGCAGTTCTTC. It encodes CAWSDLYEQFF.

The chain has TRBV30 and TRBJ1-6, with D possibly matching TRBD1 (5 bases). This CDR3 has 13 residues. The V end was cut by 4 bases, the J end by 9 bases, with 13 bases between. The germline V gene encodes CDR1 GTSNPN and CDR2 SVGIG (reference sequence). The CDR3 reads CAWTQRGGSPLHF. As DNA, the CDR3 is TGTGCCTGGACACAACGGGGGGGTTCACCCCTCCACTTT.

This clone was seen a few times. CDR3 in amino acids: CASSYLAGANIQYF. The CDR3 region has the DNA TGTGCCAGCAGTTATCTGGCAGGGGCGAACATTCAGTACTTC. V is TRBV6-5 and J is TRBJ2-4; weak D call: TRBD1 (6 bases). This CDR3 has 14 residues. Trimming stripped 3 bases from V and 7 bases from J, with 13 bases between. The germline V gene encodes CDR1 MNHEY and CDR2 SVGAGI.